The 27 T cell receptor beta chains presented below share a single source sample, sequenced in a study of T-cell reconstitution after alpha-beta-depleted transplantation in children. This sample's TCRbeta library carried unique molecular identifier barcodes. TCRdb reprocessed the PCR reads via MiXCR and lists one record per CDR3 protein. The sample yields around 500,000 distinct CDR3 sequences, under 25% seen once. The sequences come from PBMCs, mostly from graft donor cells, collected 360 days after TCRalphabeta/CD19-depleted stem cell transplant. These receptors were obtained from a boy under three years old who had a stem cell transplant for acute myeloid leukemia, so the T cells may come from the graft donor.

This clonotype was picked up many times. This chain joins TRBV9 and TRBJ1-1; 10 bases match TRBD1. The germline gives CDR1 SGDLS, CDR2 YYNGEE. The CDR3 extends over 14 amino acids. Unmatched junction bases numbered 1, after V lost 2 bases and J lost 3 bases. In DNA, the CDR3 is TGTGCCAGCAGCGTTGGACAGGGGGACACTGAAGCTTTCTTT. Its translation is CASSVGQGDTEAFF.

This clonotype showed up just a few times. The chain has TRBV5-1 and TRBJ2-3; D not certain. Trimming stripped 4 bases from V and 3 bases from J, with 15 bases between. CDR1 is SGHRS and CDR2 is YFSETQ in the germline V gene. The CDR3 has 15 residues. CDR3 sequence reads: CASSLNNPRTDTQYF. The CDR3 region has the DNA TGCGCCAGCAGCCTGAACAACCCCCGGACAGATACGCAGTATTTT.

This clonotype was seen at least ten times. Compared with germline, one end of the junction differs, possibly owing to a read error. The chain uses TRBV12-3 or TRBV12-4 and TRBJ2-3, with TRBD1 matching 10 bases. There are 15 residues in the CDR3. CDR3 protein: CASSLGTGGTDTQYF. The CDR3 DNA is TGTGCCAGCAGCTTAGGGACAGGGGGCACAGATACGCAGTATTTT.

This clonotype occurred once. This chain connects TRBV24-1 to TRBJ2-3; 12 bases map to TRBD2. In germline, CDR1 is KGHDR, CDR2 SFDVKD. The CDR3 is made up of 17 amino acids. The V segment lost 4 bases and the J segment 0 bases; nucleotides outside the gene matches: 4. This CDR3 reads CATSDPLAGGSTDTQYF. The CDR3, as DNA: TGTGCCACCAGTGACCCTCTAGCGGGGGGGAGCACAGATACGCAGTATTTT.

This clonotype was observed a handful of times. This chain connects TRBV6-1 to TRBJ1-2; possibly TRBD1 for D (6 bases). CDR1 MNHNS and CDR2 SASEGT come from the germline V gene. V was trimmed by 5 bases and J by 0 bases, leaving 16 bases between them. The CDR3 spans 16 residues. CDR3 residues: CASSITQGLANYGYTF. DNA of the CDR3: TGTGCCAGCAGTATCACACAGGGTCTGGCTAACTATGGCTACACCTTC.

This clonotype was seen at least ten times. The V gene is TRBV20-1, the J gene TRBJ2-3; possibly TRBD2 for D (6 bases). The CDR3 sequence is 15 residues long. Germline lookup yields CDR1 DFQATT and CDR2 SNEGSKA (reference sequence). The V and J ends lost 6 bases and 0 bases respectively, with 16 bases between them. CDR3 sequence reads: CSATIGTSSTDTQYF. The DNA of the CDR3 is TGCAGTGCAACCATCGGGACTTCTAGCACAGATACGCAGTATTTT.

Only a few counts were recorded for this clonotype. The V call is TRBV15, the J call TRBJ2-3; TRBD1 matches at 9 bases. V gave up 0 bases and J gave up 4 bases; unmatched junction bases: 5. The CDR3 extends over 16 amino acids. Germline V CDR1 and CDR2: LNHNV, YYDKDF (reference sequence). The chain's CDR3 is CATSRDPGQGSDTQYF. CDR3 nucleotide sequence: TGTGCCACCAGCAGAGACCCGGGACAGGGCTCAGATACGCAGTATTTT.

This clonotype was seen a few times. The rearrangement joins TRBV7-6 to TRBJ2-5, with 7 bases identical to TRBD1. The junction had 11 bases not matched to a gene; V was cut back by 5 bases and J by 2 bases. Germline CDR1 reads SGHVS; CDR2 reads FNYEAQ. The CDR3 covers 16 residues. The CDR3 DNA is TGTGCCAGCAGCGGAAGGGACAGAATTTTGCAAGAGACCCAGTACTTC. This codes for CASSGRDRILQETQYF.

This clonotype was observed at least ten times. The V and J genes are TRBV11-2 and TRBJ2-3; 7 nucleotides match TRBD2. The germline V gene encodes CDR1 SGHAT and CDR2 FQNNGV. Trimming at V came to 5 bases and at J to 2 bases, leaving 4 bases not matched to a gene. The CDR3 runs to 14 residues. DNA of the CDR3: TGTGCCAGCAGCCCCCGGGGGGTCACAGATACGCAGTATTTT. Translating gives CASSPRGVTDTQYF.

The V gene is TRBV24-1, the J gene TRBJ2-1, with 8 bases identical to TRBD1. This CDR3 is 20 amino acids long. Germline V gene lookup returns CDR1 KGHDR and CDR2 SFDVKD. V shed 4 bases, J shed 4 bases, and the junction held 20 bases outside the gene matches. In nucleotides, the CDR3 is TGTGCCACCAGTGACTCCCGAGTTTCCCTCCAGGGGGCAGAATACAATGAGCAGTTCTTC. Amino acids: CATSDSRVSLQGAEYNEQFF.

This clonotype was seen repeatedly, ten times or more. The rearrangement uses TRBV7-9 and TRBJ2-2; 13 bases agree with TRBD2. V lost 5 bases to trimming and J lost 5 bases; unmatched junction nucleotides: 2. The CDR3 covers 15 residues. CDR1 and CDR2 (germline): SEHNR, FQNEAQ (reference sequence). CDR3 protein: CASSEGLAGTGELFF. CDR3 sequence (DNA): TGTGCCAGCAGCGAGGGACTAGCGGGGACCGGGGAGCTGTTTTTT.

The gene calls are TRBV7-2 and TRBJ2-2, with 8 bases that match TRBD2. This CDR3 has 16 amino acids. Germline V gene sequence: CDR1 SGHTA, CDR2 FQGNSA. The junction had 10 bases not matched to a gene; V was cut back by 7 bases and J by 3 bases. CDR3 residues: CASTPLFGGDTGELFF. The CDR3 coding sequence is TGTGCCAGCACCCCCCTGTTCGGGGGGGACACCGGGGAGCTGTTTTTT.

The CDR3 DNA follows: TGTGCCAGCAGCTTCCGACAGGGTATTCAGTACTTC. Amino acid sequence: CASSFRQGIQYF. The V and J genes are TRBV7-9 and TRBJ2-4; TRBD1 agrees at 7 bases. J lost 10 bases, V lost 3 bases, and 3 bases had no gene match. This CDR3 is 12 amino acids long. Germline values: CDR1 SEHNR, CDR2 FQNEAQ (reference sequence).

This clonotype was counted many times. This chain uses TRBV20-1 with TRBJ2-7; 8 positions match TRBD1. Looked up from germline, CDR1 is DFQATT and CDR2 is SNEGSKA (reference sequence). The CDR3 has 14 amino acids. The junction had 9 bases not matched to a gene; V was cut back by 6 bases and J by 2 bases. Written as DNA, the CDR3 is TGCAGTGCCGCGACAGGGGCCCCTCCCTACGAGCAGTACTTC. Amino acid sequence: CSAATGAPPYEQYF.

This clonotype was seen at least ten times. This sequence joins TRBV9 and TRBJ2-3; D might be TRBD2 (8 bases). V gave up 4 bases and J gave up 1 base, with 16 bases separating them. The germline gives CDR1 SGDLS, CDR2 YYNGEE. The CDR3 consists of 16 residues. CDR3 DNA: TGTGCCAGCAGCCTTTCGGGAGGGACAGGCACAGATACGCAGTATTTT. Translated, it gives CASSLSGGTGTDTQYF.

The V call is TRBV5-5, the J call TRBJ1-1; D is undetermined. CDR1 SGHKS and CDR2 YYEKEE come from the germline V gene (reference sequence). V was cut by 0 bases and J by 4 bases, with 13 bases left in between. This CDR3 region has 15 residues. The CDR3 DNA reads as TGTGCCAGCAGCTTGGGTACAGCCCATAGCACTGAAGCTTTCTTT. Protein product: CASSLGTAHSTEAFF.

This clonotype appeared many times. The V call is TRBV20-1, the J call TRBJ2-6; D is perhaps TRBD2 (5 bases). Germline CDR1 is DFQATT and CDR2 is SNEGSKA (reference sequence). Trimming left V 0 bases short and J 0 bases short, with 18 bases between. The CDR3 length is 19 residues. DNA of the CDR3: TGCAGTGCTAGAGATCTCGGGAAGACGGACCGCTCTGGGGCCAACGTCCTGACTTTC. Translating it yields CSARDLGKTDRSGANVLTF.

This clonotype turned up a few times. This rearrangement joins TRBV9 to TRBJ2-2; 12 bases are a match to TRBD2. Per germline, CDR1 SGDLS and CDR2 YYNGEE. Trimming removed 4 bases from V and 1 base from J; junction bases left unmatched: 2. The CDR3 sequence is 16 residues long. The CDR3 loop is CASSPGLAGNTGELFF. In nucleotides, the CDR3 is TGTGCCAGCAGCCCGGGACTAGCGGGGAACACCGGGGAGCTGTTTTTT.

The gene calls are TRBV20-1 and TRBJ2-6; D not certain. Germline V CDR1 and CDR2: DFQATT, SNEGSKA (reference sequence). Trimming removed 7 bases at V and 0 bases at J, with 4 bases between. The CDR3 consists of 12 residues. DNA for the CDR3: TGCAGTGTTTACTCTGGGGCCAACGTCCTGACTTTC. Translating gives CSVYSGANVLTF.

The chain carries TRBV9 and TRBJ2-1, with TRBD2 matching 11 bases. The CDR3 totals 15 residues. V lost 0 bases, J lost 5 bases, and 1 base stayed unmatched. Germline V gene data show CDR1 as SGDLS and CDR2 as YYNGEE. The CDR3 region is CASSVELAGDNEQFF. CDR3 bases: TGTGCCAGCAGCGTAGAACTAGCGGGGGACAATGAGCAGTTCTTC.

This clonotype was recorded many times. This chain uses TRBV7-2 with TRBJ2-5; D gene ambiguous. The length of the CDR3 is 17 residues. Trimming cost V 5 bases and J 1 base, with 20 bases left between them. The V gene's germline CDR1 is SGHTA and CDR2 FQGNSA. CDR3 region: CASSRVGLRSSQETQYF. The CDR3 DNA reads as TGTGCCAGCAGCCGTGTTGGGTTAAGATCGAGCCAAGAGACCCAGTACTTC.

This clonotype was detected ten times or more. DNA for the CDR3: TGTGCCAGCAGTGCAGGGTGGGAGACCCAGTACTTC. It encodes CASSAGWETQYF. The chain employs TRBV25-1 and TRBJ2-5; the D gene is possibly TRBD1 (5 bases). Germline CDR1 MGHDK, CDR2 SYGVNS. CDR3 length: 12 amino acids. Trimming left V 4 bases short and J 5 bases short, with 8 bases between.

The chain is built from TRBV20-1 and TRBJ1-1; D is unresolved. The germline gives CDR1 DFQATT, CDR2 SNEGSKA (reference sequence). The V gene lost 2 bases and the J gene lost 3 bases, with 10 bases spanning the gap. This CDR3 has 13 residues. The CDR3 region has the DNA TGCAGTGCTAGAACGGGGAAGGACACTGAAGCTTTCTTT. This translates into CSARTGKDTEAFF.

This clonotype was recorded many times. The chain joins TRBV20-1 to TRBJ2-3, with D tentatively TRBD2 (5 bases). The CDR3 totals 16 residues. Per germline, CDR1 DFQATT and CDR2 SNEGSKA (reference sequence). Trimming left V 2 bases short and J 1 base short, with 16 bases between. DNA of the CDR3: TGCAGTGCTAGAAGCGTCCTGGGGAGAGGCACAGATACGCAGTATTTT. This translates into CSARSVLGRGTDTQYF.

This clonotype has a handful of counts. The chain uses TRBV20-1 and TRBJ1-6; D is uncertain. Deletions cut 0 bases from V and 4 bases from J, with 10 bases between. CDR1 and CDR2 from the germline V gene are DFQATT and SNEGSKA (reference sequence). The CDR3 runs to 15 residues. CDR3 nucleotide sequence: TGCAGTGCTAGAGATCAAGCATCATATAATTCACCCCTCCACTTT. It codes for CSARDQASYNSPLHF.

At least ten counts were recorded for this clonotype. This rearrangement joins TRBV10-3 to TRBJ1-6, with D perhaps matching TRBD1 (6 bases). From germline, CDR1 is ENHRY and CDR2 SYGVKD. This CDR3 spans 14 amino acids. V was clipped by 6 bases and J by 7 bases, with 13 bases between them. The CDR3 DNA sequence: TGTGCCATCAGAGTCAGGGGAATCAATTCACCCCTCCACTTT. As protein: CAIRVRGINSPLHF.

This chain uses TRBV7-2 with TRBJ2-7; 7 nucleotides agree with TRBD1. The CDR3 consists of 13 residues. Germline assignment: CDR1 SGHTA and CDR2 FQGNSA. J gave up 6 bases and V 1 base, and 3 bases lay outside the gene matches. CDR3 nucleotide sequence: TGTGCCAGCAGCTTAGTTCCAGGGGGCGAGCAGTACTTC. It is translated as CASSLVPGGEQYF.